The 3 T cell receptor beta chains below were found in one sample sequenced in a study of CD8 T cells in Susac syndrome. A quantity of about 0.5 to 1 ug RNA underwent reverse transcription using random hexamers. TCRdb reprocessed the immunoSEQ multiplex PCR reads with MiXCR, giving one entry per CDR3 protein. This table has roughly 120,000 distinct CDR3 sequences, 94% appearing once. Sequences were obtained from CD4+ T cells from PBMCs. Receptor source: a human donor in good health.

J is TRBJ2-1 and V is TRBV20-1, with 12 bases aligning to TRBD2. Per germline, CDR1 DFQATT and CDR2 SNEGSKA (reference sequence). V dropped 4 bases and J dropped 8; count of bases not matched to a gene: 9. The CDR3 has 15 residues. The CDR3 here is CSATLAGGHRDEQFF. The CDR3 region has the DNA TGCAGTGCTACACTAGCGGGAGGACATAGGGATGAGCAGTTCTTC.

This chain uses TRBV2 with TRBJ2-2, with 10 bases that match TRBD2. Trimming took 2 bases from V and 4 from J; bases not matched to a gene: 7. This CDR3 region has 17 residues. Germline V gives CDR1 SNHLY, CDR2 FYNNEI. The CDR3: CASSENSGRGGTGELFF. The DNA of the CDR3 is TGTGCCAGCAGTGAAAACAGCGGGAGGGGGGGCACCGGGGAGCTGTTTTTT.

The chain has TRBV19 and TRBJ2-3, with D possibly matching TRBD2 (5 bases). There are 16 residues in the CDR3. Trimming took 2 bases from V and 1 from J, leaving 13 bases between them. The V gene's germline CDR1 is LNHDA and CDR2 SQIVND (reference sequence). CDR3 nucleotide sequence: TGTGCCAGTAGTATAAGGCCAGGACTTGGCACAGATACGCAGTATTTT. It encodes CASSIRPGLGTDTQYF.